This T cell receptor beta chain derives from a study of control samples from healthy donors and cancer patients. With 3 bases removed from V and 6 bases from J, the gap between germline ends came to 17 bases. The CDR3 totals 15 residues. The V gene's germline CDR1 is MDHEN and CDR2 SYDVKM. This table comes from immunoSEQ multiplex PCR, and its TCRdb copy is limited to in-frame clones, with some not included. The table has around 140,000 clones, 92% seen once. Sequencing input: blood. V and J are TRBV28 and TRBJ1-2; the D gene is possibly TRBD1 (6 bases). The sequence was collected from a woman aged 45-65 years in good health. For the CDR3, the DNA is TGTGCCAGCAGTTTTGGGATGGGGGCACTGAATGGCTACACCTTC. Translating gives CASSFGMGALNGYTF.